The 12 T cell receptor beta chains below come from one sample, sequenced in a study of CD4 T cells in relation to SARS-CoV-2 and coronaviruses. The assay was immunoSEQ multiplex PCR, and TCRdb's table has in-frame clones only and misses some. The sample lists approximately 16,000 clones; about 84% were seen once. These receptors have no identified antigens. CD4+ T cells from unexposed donors were obtained before the COVID-19 pandemic (2011-2018). After about 10 days of culture, CD4+ T cells were isolated. Sample: CD4+ T cells from PBMCs, cultured in vitro. The receptors were sampled from a human donor in good health.

Only one count was recorded for this clone. The chain combines TRBV2 with TRBJ1-1; D might be TRBD1 (6 bases). CDR3 size: 14 residues. The germline V and J ends were trimmed by 7 bases and 0 bases, with 12 bases remaining between them. The germline V gene has CDR1 SNHLY and CDR2 FYNNEI. Written as DNA, the CDR3 is TGTGCCAGCATGCTGGCAGGGGTGAACACTGAAGCTTTCTTT. Translated, it gives CASMLAGVNTEAFF.

The chain joins TRBV2 to TRBJ2-5; D possibly corresponds to TRBD2 (5 bases). CDR1 and CDR2 from the germline V gene are SNHLY and FYNNEI. The CDR3 has 14 residues. Trimming left V 8 bases short and J 3 bases short, with 16 bases between. CDR3 DNA: TGTGCCAGCTATCCCGGACGGGGAGAAGAGACCCAGTACTTC. Encoded protein: CASYPGRGEETQYF.

The chain links TRBV24-1 to TRBJ2-1; 10 bases are shared with TRBD1. This CDR3 has 15 residues. With V trimmed by 3 bases and J by 9 bases, 7 bases remained unmatched. The germline V gene encodes CDR1 KGHDR and CDR2 SFDVKD. The CDR3 here is CATSDPLTGGPEQFF. The CDR3 DNA sequence: TGTGCCACCAGTGATCCCTTGACAGGGGGCCCTGAGCAGTTCTTC.

This chain uses TRBV5-1 with TRBJ2-7, with 7 bases lining up with TRBD2. The CDR3 is 16 residues long. V shed 0 bases, J shed 0 bases, and the junction held 6 bases outside the gene matches. Germline V gene data show CDR1 as SGHRS and CDR2 as YFSETQ. CDR3 sequence reads: CASSLGAWGGSYEQYF. CDR3 sequence (DNA): TGCGCCAGCAGCTTGGGTGCGTGGGGGGGCTCCTACGAGCAGTACTTC.

Note on this clone: Other DNA sequences in the sample encode the same CDR3. This chain connects TRBV5-1 to TRBJ1-1; the D gene is possibly TRBD1 (5 bases). Trimming took 2 bases from V and 0 from J, leaving 11 bases between them. The germline gives CDR1 SGHRS, CDR2 YFSETQ. The CDR3 consists of 15 residues. Here the CDR3 reads CASSLAGTMNTEAFF. DNA of the CDR3: TGCGCCAGCAGCTTAGCCGGGACGATGAACACTGAAGCTTTCTTT. Looking up the rest from reference TRBV5-1 and TRBJ1-1 gives the full variable domain: KAGVTQTPRYLIKTRGQQVTLSCSPISGHRSVSWYQQTPGQGLQFLFEYFSETQRNKGNFPGRFSGRQFSNSRSEMNVSTLELGDSALYLCASSLAGTMNTEAFFGQGTRLTVV.

The chain carries TRBV10-3 and TRBJ2-1, with a possible D match to TRBD2 (5 bases). V gave up 4 bases and J gave up 4 bases, with 26 bases separating them. The CDR3 runs 19 residues. In germline, CDR1 is ENHRY, CDR2 SYGVKD. CDR3 bases: TGTGCCATCAGTGGACGACTACTCCTCGGTCCCCTACAGTACAATGAGCAGTTCTTC. Protein product: CAISGRLLLGPLQYNEQFF.

The rearrangement uses TRBV9 and TRBJ2-1; D perhaps matches TRBD2 (6 bases). The CDR3 is 14 amino acids. Looked up from germline, CDR1 is SGDLS and CDR2 is YYNGEE. V was cut by 1 base and J by 6 bases, with 11 bases left in between. The CDR3 sequence: CASSVSPAGNEQFF. DNA for the CDR3: TGTGCCAGCAGCGTAAGCCCAGCGGGCAATGAGCAGTTCTTC. The full variable domain, with the rest looked up from reference TRBV9 and TRBJ2-1, is DSGVTQTPKHLITATGQRVTLRCSPRSGDLSVYWYQQSLDQGLQFLIQYYNGEERAKGNILERFSAQQFPDLHSELNLSSLELGDSALYFCASSVSPAGNEQFFGPGTRLTVL.

V usage is TRBV7-2 and J usage is TRBJ2-7; D not certain. Trimming pared 4 bases from V and 6 bases from J, leaving 13 bases between. CDR1 SGHTA and CDR2 FQGNSA come from the germline V gene. The CDR3 contains 13 residues. CDR3 sequence reads: CASSSTAGFEQYF. In DNA form, the CDR3 reads TGTGCCAGCAGCTCCACCGCTGGGTTCGAGCAGTACTTC.

This clone was detected once. This sequence joins TRBV5-1 and TRBJ1-1; no clear D gene. CDR1 is SGHRS, CDR2 YFSETQ, per germline. The CDR3 is made up of 13 amino acids. V lost 0 bases, J lost 9 bases, and 12 bases lay in between. The CDR3 region has the DNA TGCGCCAGCAGCTTGGGGCGGATCGACCAAGCTTTCTTT. It specifies CASSLGRIDQAFF.

The chain has TRBV14 and TRBJ2-3, with 7 bases fitting TRBD1. V shed 1 base, J shed 7 bases, and the junction held 8 bases outside the gene matches. Germline loops: CDR1 SGHDN, CDR2 FVKESK. The CDR3 contains 15 residues. The CDR3 spells CASSQGQGGVYTQYF. CDR3 in DNA: TGTGCCAGCAGCCAAGGACAGGGTGGAGTGTATACGCAGTATTTT.

This clone was counted only a few times. The CDR3 reads CASSLLAGAYEQYF. The DNA for the CDR3 is TGTGCCAGCAGTTTACTGGCAGGGGCCTACGAGCAGTACTTC. The chain employs TRBV28 and TRBJ2-7; weak D call: TRBD1 (6 bases). There are 14 residues in the CDR3. With 2 bases removed from V and 2 bases from J, the gap between germline ends came to 10 bases. CDR1 and CDR2 (germline): MDHEN, SYDVKM.

The rearrangement links TRBV11-2 to TRBJ1-6, with D hard to call. The CDR3 extends over 12 amino acids. Germline V gene data show CDR1 as SGHAT and CDR2 as FQNNGV. Trimming stripped 2 bases from V and 10 bases from J, with 6 bases between. The CDR3 coding sequence is TGTGCCAGCAGCTTAAACAGATCACCCCTCCACTTT. Protein sequence: CASSLNRSPLHF.